The T cell receptor (beta chain) described here comes from a study of blood T cell repertoires in COVID-19. Across the whole study: Researchers got acute and convalescent COVID-19 samples from the United States, Italy and Spain.

This CDR3 region has 12 residues. V dropped 1 base and J dropped 3 bases, with 4 bases sitting between them. CDR1 is SGHKS and CDR2 is YYEKEE in the germline V gene (reference sequence). Study processing details: How many nucleated cells were present was estimated from reference gene primer amplification. Assay: immunoSEQ multiplex PCR; the TCRdb copy retains only in-frame clones and omits some. V and J calls and clone size are copied from that table; D and trimming were computed from the DNA. This table has some 250,000 clones, roughly 83% appearing once. V usage is TRBV5-5 and J usage is TRBJ1-1; D remains unclear. The clonotype was recovered from an elderly man with acute or convalescent COVID-19. Sequenced input: peripheral blood. The CDR3 coding sequence is TGTGCCAGCAGCTTGCTAGACACTGAAGCTTTCTTT. As protein: CASSLLDTEAFF. Drawing the rest from reference TRBV5-5 and TRBJ1-1, the complete variable domain is DAGVTQSPTHLIKTRGQQVTLRCSPISGHKSVSWYQQVLGQGPQFIFQYYEKEERGRGNFPDRFSARQFPNYSSELNVNALLLGDSALYLCASSLLDTEAFFGQGTRLTVV.